Each of the 31 T cell receptor beta chains below was sequenced from the same sample in a study of cytomegalovirus exposure and HLA in healthy donors. With 60 Vbeta and 13 Jbeta primers, the PCR was carried out. Repertoires were generated with immunoSEQ multiplex PCR, while TCRdb's copy carries only in-frame clones and drops some. This sample has about 100,000 clones, with 75% to 85% found just once. Sequencing was done on a sample of PBMCs. Source of these receptors: a woman in her forties or fifties in good health and CMV-seropositive.

The V and J genes are TRBV10-1 and TRBJ2-2; no firm D call. The germline CDR1 and CDR2 sequences are WNHNN and SYGVQD (reference sequence). Deletions cut 5 bases from V and 7 bases from J, with 11 bases between. The CDR3 is made up of 13 amino acids. The CDR3 protein is CASSPLGDGELFF. DNA of the CDR3: TGCGCCAGCAGTCCCTTGGGCGACGGGGAGCTGTTTTTT.

This chain joins TRBV9 and TRBJ1-2; D may be TRBD1 (6 bases). The CDR3 has 14 residues. V was clipped by 4 bases and J by 3 bases, with 13 bases between them. CDR1 SGDLS and CDR2 YYNGEE come from the germline V gene. The CDR3 is CASSLNRAHYGYTF. The CDR3 nucleotides read TGTGCCAGCAGCCTGAACAGGGCCCACTATGGCTACACCTTC.

A word on this clone: The junction shows a germline mismatch at one end, possibly a read error. The chain is built from TRBV7-9 and TRBJ2-2; 8 bases map to TRBD2. From germline, CDR1 is SEHNR and CDR2 FQNEAQ (reference sequence). The CDR3 has 16 residues. DNA of the CDR3: TGTTCCAGCAGCTTTATTGCGGGGGGAAGCACCGGGGAGCTGTTTTTT. Translation gives CSSSFIAGGSTGELFF.

This chain's CDR3 is CASSATTDRRSEQYF. CDR3 in DNA: TGTGCCAGCAGTGCAACAACAGACAGGAGAAGCGAGCAGTACTTC. The J gene is TRBJ2-7, the V gene TRBV6-1; TRBD1 is a possible D gene (6 bases). Deletions cut 4 bases from V and 6 bases from J, with 19 bases between. Germline-derived CDR1 and CDR2 are MNHNS and SASEGT. The CDR3 has 15 residues.

This clone came up once. The chain recombines TRBV5-1 with TRBJ2-2; 11 positions match TRBD2. The CDR3 length is 17 residues. The V segment lost 0 bases and the J segment 7 bases; nucleotides outside the gene matches: 8. In germline, CDR1 is SGHRS, CDR2 YFSETQ. The DNA for the CDR3 is TGCGCCAGCAGCTTGGAACTAGCGGGAGATGGTGTCGGGGAGCTGTTTTTT. Protein product: CASSLELAGDGVGELFF.

The chain joins TRBV11-2 to TRBJ2-2; a weak D match, TRBD2 (6 bases). The CDR3 consists of 14 residues. The germline gives CDR1 SGHAT, CDR2 FQNNGV. Trimming took off 4 bases at V and 6 bases at J, with 12 bases between the two ends. The CDR3 sequence: CASSSPGLSGELFF. CDR3 coding DNA: TGTGCCAGCAGCTCTCCGGGACTTTCCGGGGAGCTGTTTTTT.

The chain recombines TRBV2 with TRBJ1-3; D is perhaps TRBD1 (5 bases). V was trimmed by 5 bases and J by 9 bases, leaving 14 bases between them. Germline V gene data show CDR1 as SNHLY and CDR2 as FYNNEI. CDR3 length equals 13 residues. In nucleotides, the CDR3 is TGTGCCAGCAGTCAGAAGGGGAAAGGCACCATATATTTT. It yields the protein CASSQKGKGTIYF.

V is TRBV9 and J is TRBJ1-3; tentative D call: TRBD1 (6 bases). The CDR3 has 15 residues. The germline V gene encodes CDR1 SGDLS and CDR2 YYNGEE. V lost 0 bases and J lost 2, with 9 bases in between. CDR3 sequence (DNA): TGTGCCAGCAGCGTAGAGGCAGGGGCTGGAAACACCATATATTTT. Its protein product is CASSVEAGAGNTIYF.

The genes are TRBV9 and TRBJ2-7; D call uncertain. Trimming took off 0 bases at V and 3 bases at J, with 10 bases between the two ends. The CDR3 sequence is 14 residues long. Germline CDR1 and CDR2: SGDLS and YYNGEE. This CDR3 is CASSVGDNNYEQYF. As DNA, the CDR3 is TGTGCCAGCAGCGTAGGTGACAACAACTACGAGCAGTACTTC.

The V call is TRBV11-2, the J call TRBJ2-1; perhaps TRBD2 as D (6 bases). This CDR3 region has 14 residues. V shed 3 bases and J shed 5 bases, with 11 bases lying between them. Germline V gene sequence: CDR1 SGHAT, CDR2 FQNNGV. CDR3 in amino acids: CASSFPRLDNEQFF. In DNA, the CDR3 is TGTGCCAGCAGCTTTCCCAGACTAGACAATGAGCAGTTCTTC.

The chain employs TRBV30 and TRBJ2-1, with D possibly being TRBD2 (6 bases). Germline V gives CDR1 GTSNPN, CDR2 SVGIG (reference sequence). The CDR3 length is 13 residues. V shed 1 base and J shed 2 bases, with 6 bases lying between them. The CDR3 sequence: CAWSGGAYNEQFF. The DNA of the CDR3 is TGTGCCTGGAGTGGGGGGGCCTACAATGAGCAGTTCTTC.

Only one count was recorded for this clone. The chain uses TRBV6-6 and TRBJ2-3; 7 bases are shared with TRBD2. V dropped 7 bases and J dropped 5; count of bases not matched to a gene: 12. This CDR3 contains 15 residues. CDR1 and CDR2 (germline): MNHNY, SVGAGI (reference sequence). In DNA, the CDR3 is TGTGCCAGCACCCTTAGCGGGTCCCCAAGAGATACGCAGTATTTT. This encodes CASTLSGSPRDTQYF.

For the CDR3, the DNA is TGTGCCAGCAGCGTAGGGATTTTCGGCGGGAGAATCACCCGCAATGAGCAGTTCTTC. Encoded protein: CASSVGIFGGRITRNEQFF. V and J are TRBV9 and TRBJ2-1; 7 nucleotides align to TRBD2. V trimming: 0 bases; J trimming: 6 bases; junction bases outside the gene matches: 18. Germline CDR1 and CDR2: SGDLS and YYNGEE. The CDR3 sequence is 19 residues long.

The CDR3 reads CASSPGRNQGTNEKLFF. CDR3 in DNA: TGTGCCAGCAGCCCCGGACGGAACCAGGGCACTAATGAAAAACTGTTTTTT. The chain employs TRBV7-8 and TRBJ1-4; tentatively, D is TRBD1 (5 bases). V gave up 5 bases and J gave up 2 bases, with 18 bases separating them. Germline CDR1 reads SGHVS; CDR2 reads FQNEAQ. The CDR3 is 17 residues long.

V is TRBV5-1 and J is TRBJ1-1; tentatively, D is TRBD1 (5 bases). The germline gives CDR1 SGHRS, CDR2 YFSETQ. The V end lost 4 bases, the J end lost 8 bases, and 15 bases lay between the germline ends. The CDR3 runs 13 residues. The CDR3 here is CASSRGTAGEAFF. The CDR3 region has the DNA TGCGCCAGCAGCCGCGGGACGGCCGGGGAAGCTTTCTTT.

The V gene is TRBV9, the J gene TRBJ2-2; 10 nucleotides line up with TRBD2. The V segment lost 3 bases and the J segment 1 base; nucleotides outside the gene matches: 6. There are 17 residues in the CDR3. Germline V gene data show CDR1 as SGDLS and CDR2 as YYNGEE. CDR3 loop: CASSATSGMGNTGELFF. The CDR3 nucleotides are TGTGCCAGCAGCGCAACTAGCGGGATGGGGAACACCGGGGAGCTGTTTTTT.

The rearrangement uses TRBV7-9 and TRBJ2-5; D gene unclear. The DNA end favors TRBJ2-7, so the J call may be wrong. CDR1 and CDR2 (germline): SEHNR, FQNEAQ (reference sequence). CDR3 length equals 13 residues. The CDR3 reads CASSLTYPYEQYF. Here the CDR3 DNA reads TGTGCCAGCAGCTTAACTTACCCCTACGAGCAGTACTTC.

The V gene is TRBV5-1, the J gene TRBJ2-5, with D uncertain. V was cut by 7 bases and J by 5 bases, with 12 bases left in between. Per the germline V gene, CDR1 is SGHRS and CDR2 is YFSETQ. This CDR3 contains 12 residues. CDR3 coding DNA: TGCGCCAGCGCCTCGGGTGGGGAGACCCAGTACTTC. Its protein is CASASGGETQYF.

The chain links TRBV4-1 to TRBJ1-6; D remains ambiguous. Looked up from germline, CDR1 is MGHRA and CDR2 is YSYEKL. This CDR3 has 13 residues. Trimming shortened V by 5 bases and J by 6 bases, and 8 bases separated the two germline ends. The CDR3 spells CASSFNFNSPLHF. The CDR3 DNA sequence: TGCGCCAGCAGCTTTAATTTTAATTCACCCCTCCACTTT.

This rearrangement joins TRBV5-4 to TRBJ1-4, with D possibly TRBD1 on 5 matching bases. The CDR3 spans 14 residues. Germline V CDR1 and CDR2: SGHNT, YYREEE (reference sequence). The germline V and J ends were trimmed by 4 bases and 4 bases, with 11 bases remaining between them. The CDR3 protein is CASSRGGINEKLFF. CDR3 in DNA: TGTGCCAGCAGCCGCGGGGGAATTAATGAAAAACTGTTTTTT.

The V gene is TRBV30, the J gene TRBJ2-1; TRBD2 aligns across 8 bases. Trimming took 1 base from V and 4 from J; bases not matched to a gene: 3. Germline lookup yields CDR1 GTSNPN and CDR2 SVGIG (reference sequence). The CDR3 sequence is 14 residues long. The chain's CDR3 is CAWSAASGYNEQFF. The CDR3 nucleotides read TGTGCCTGGAGTGCGGCTAGCGGGTACAATGAGCAGTTCTTC.

The rearrangement joins TRBV5-1 to TRBJ1-4; the match to TRBD1 covers 8 bases. The CDR3 runs to 15 residues. The V segment lost 4 bases and the J segment 3 bases; nucleotides outside the gene matches: 5. Looked up from germline, CDR1 is SGHRS and CDR2 is YFSETQ. The CDR3 loop is CASSDQGAANEKLFF. The CDR3 DNA reads TGCGCCAGCAGCGATCAGGGGGCGGCTAATGAAAAACTGTTTTTT. The variable domain in full, completed from reference TRBV5-1 and TRBJ1-4, reads KAGVTQTPRYLIKTRGQQVTLSCSPISGHRSVSWYQQTPGQGLQFLFEYFSETQRNKGNFPGRFSGRQFSNSRSEMNVSTLELGDSALYLCASSDQGAANEKLFFGSGTQLSVL.

V gene TRBV19 combines with J gene TRBJ1-1, with D unclear. Trimming left V 2 bases short and J 8 bases short, with 12 bases between. From germline, CDR1 is LNHDA and CDR2 SQIVND (reference sequence). The CDR3 has 13 residues. The CDR3 here is CASSILALREAFF. CDR3 nucleotide sequence: TGTGCCAGTAGTATATTGGCCCTCCGAGAAGCTTTCTTT.

The chain is built from TRBV5-4 and TRBJ1-2; TRBD1 is a possible D gene (6 bases). Trimming took off 4 bases at V and 4 bases at J, with 17 bases between the two ends. CDR1 and CDR2 from the germline V gene are SGHNT and YYREEE (reference sequence). This CDR3 comprises 15 residues. CDR3 amino acids: CASSVTGTASYGYTF. The CDR3 DNA is TGTGCCAGCAGCGTAACAGGGACGGCTAGCTATGGCTACACCTTC.

This rearrangement joins TRBV27 to TRBJ1-2, with D hard to call. Per germline, CDR1 MNHEY and CDR2 SMNVEV (reference sequence). The CDR3 runs to 12 residues. Trimming stripped 5 bases from V and 8 bases from J, with 12 bases between. The CDR3 loop is CASSGGSMGYTF. The CDR3 DNA follows: TGTGCCAGCAGTGGAGGGTCTATGGGCTACACCTTC.

This clone was found once. The chain recombines TRBV6-6 with TRBJ1-5, with 8 bases identical to TRBD1. The CDR3 is 14 amino acids. CDR1 and CDR2 (germline): MNHNY, SVGAGI (reference sequence). J gave up 6 bases and V 10 bases, and 11 bases lay outside the gene matches. The CDR3 DNA sequence: TGTGCCACCAACGGTGGACAGGGACCTCAGCCCCAGCATTTT. It translates to CATNGGQGPQPQHF.

The rearrangement joins TRBV30 to TRBJ1-1; D call uncertain. The CDR3 covers 12 residues. Deletions cut 0 bases from V and 10 bases from J, with 12 bases between. Germline lookup yields CDR1 GTSNPN and CDR2 SVGIG (reference sequence). CDR3 sequence (DNA): TGTGCCTGGAGTGTACTGGAGAGGGCAGCTTTCTTT. Translated, it gives CAWSVLERAAFF.

This clone was observed once. The V gene is TRBV7-6, the J gene TRBJ2-1; 8 bases align to TRBD1. The CDR3 loop spans 13 amino acids. The V segment lost 4 bases and the J segment 15 bases; nucleotides outside the gene matches: 11. CDR1 and CDR2 from the germline V gene are SGHVS and FNYEAQ. CDR3 in DNA: TGTGCCAGCAGCTCCGACCCAGGGGGCGCCATGTTCTTC. Its protein is CASSSDPGGAMFF.

The chain has TRBV7-8 and TRBJ2-2; D may be TRBD2 (6 bases). The V gene's germline CDR1 is SGHVS and CDR2 FQNEAQ. V lost 3 bases and J 5 bases, leaving 22 bases between the germline ends. There are 18 residues in the CDR3. CDR3 nucleotides: TGTGCCAGCAGCTTTCCGCGAGGGGACTCCTGGGGAACCGGGGAGCTGTTTTTT. Its protein is CASSFPRGDSWGTGELFF.

This chain uses TRBV19 with TRBJ1-6, with D maybe TRBD1 (6 bases). CDR3 size: 15 residues. Germline V CDR1 and CDR2: LNHDA, SQIVND (reference sequence). Between the trimmed V and J ends, which lost 9 bases and 4 bases, there was a span of 16 bases. CDR3 DNA sequence: TGTGCCAGCTCTACAGGGTCCCCTTATAATTCACCCCTCCACTTT. It translates to CASSTGSPYNSPLHF. The full variable domain, rest sourced from reference TRBV19 and TRBJ1-6, is DGGITQSPKYLFRKEGQNVTLSCEQNLNHDAMYWYRQDPGQGLRLIYYSQIVNDFQKGDIAEGYSVSREKKESFPLTVTSAQKNPTAFYLCASSTGSPYNSPLHFGNGTRLTVT.

As to this clone: One junction end disagrees with the germline gene, perhaps due to a read error. J is TRBJ2-5 and V is TRBV7-9, with D tentatively TRBD2 (5 bases). Germline CDR1 and CDR2: SEHNR and FQNEAQ (reference sequence). There are 15 residues in the CDR3. The CDR3 DNA sequence: TGTTCCAGCAGCTTACAGTCGGGGAGTCGAGAGACCCAGTACTTC. It encodes CSSSLQSGSRETQYF.